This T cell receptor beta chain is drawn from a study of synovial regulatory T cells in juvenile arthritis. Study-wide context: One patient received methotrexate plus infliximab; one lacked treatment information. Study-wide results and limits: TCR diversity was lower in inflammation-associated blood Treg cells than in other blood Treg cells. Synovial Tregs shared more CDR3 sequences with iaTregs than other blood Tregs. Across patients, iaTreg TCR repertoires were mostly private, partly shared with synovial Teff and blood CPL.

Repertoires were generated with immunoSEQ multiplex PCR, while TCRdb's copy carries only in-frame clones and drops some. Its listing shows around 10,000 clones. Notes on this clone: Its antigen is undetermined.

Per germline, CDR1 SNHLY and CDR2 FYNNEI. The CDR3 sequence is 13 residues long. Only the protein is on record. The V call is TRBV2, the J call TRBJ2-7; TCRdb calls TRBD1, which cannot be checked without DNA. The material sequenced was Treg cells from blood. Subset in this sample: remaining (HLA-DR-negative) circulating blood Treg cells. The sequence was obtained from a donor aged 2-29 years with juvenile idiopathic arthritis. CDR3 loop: CASRDRGHLEQYF.